The 23 T cell receptor beta chains listed next were all sequenced from one sample in a study of cytomegalovirus exposure and HLA in healthy donors. Primers: 60 Vbeta forward and 13 Jbeta reverse. TCRdb keeps only in-frame clones here, not all; method: immunoSEQ multiplex PCR. Counted here are around 90,000 clones, roughly 85% occurring once; the ten biggest clones make up 7% to 8.5%. Material for sequencing was PBMCs. The receptor set was obtained from a man between 40 and 49 years old in good health and CMV-seropositive.

This sequence joins TRBV7-2 and TRBJ1-4; D is unresolved. Trimming shortened V by 7 bases and J by 8 bases, and 14 bases separated the two germline ends. This CDR3 contains 13 residues. Germline V gives CDR1 SGHTA, CDR2 FQGNSA. CDR3 coding DNA: TGTGCCAGCAACCGGAATCGAGGAGAAAAACTGTTTTTT. Translated, it gives CASNRNRGEKLFF. Combining the CDR3 with reference TRBV7-2 and TRBJ1-4 gives the whole variable domain GAGVSQSPSNKVTEKGKDVELRCDPISGHTALYWYRQSLGQGLEFLIYFQGNSAPDKSGLPSDRFSAERTGGSVSTLTIQRTQQEDSAVYLCASNRNRGEKLFFGSGTQLSVL.

The chain couples TRBV30 to TRBJ2-5, with D perhaps TRBD1 (6 bases). Germline CDR1 is GTSNPN and CDR2 is SVGIG (reference sequence). The V end was cut by 3 bases, the J end by 5 bases, with 16 bases between. The CDR3 is 14 amino acids. The CDR3 region has the DNA TGTGCCTGGAGCCAGGGGCTAGCAGGCGAGACCCAGTACTTC. Encoded protein: CAWSQGLAGETQYF.

The rearrangement uses TRBV14 and TRBJ1-5; possibly TRBD1 for D (5 bases). The CDR3 is 20 residues long. The V gene lost 1 base and the J gene lost 1 base, with 23 bases spanning the gap. In germline, CDR1 is SGHDN, CDR2 FVKESK. The CDR3 nucleotides read TGTGCCAGCAGCCAAGTCCCCCGGGTGTATGGGGCCCGGAGCAATCAGCCCCAGCATTTT. Protein: CASSQVPRVYGARSNQPQHF.

The chain links TRBV15 to TRBJ2-1; the match to TRBD1 covers 11 bases. Germline values: CDR1 LNHNV, CDR2 YYDKDF (reference sequence). Trimming took 4 bases from V and 6 from J; bases not matched to a gene: 5. The CDR3 length is 15 residues. CDR3 sequence (DNA): TGTGCCACCAGCAACCCGGGACAGGGGGGCAATGAGCAGTTCTTC. It codes for CATSNPGQGGNEQFF.

The chain joins TRBV28 to TRBJ1-5, with TRBD1 identical over 7 bases. The CDR3 runs 14 residues. J was trimmed by 1 base and V by 9 bases; bases with no gene match: 6. Germline loops: CDR1 MDHEN, CDR2 SYDVKM. The CDR3 loop is CASLPGQSNQPQHF. CDR3 nucleotides: TGTGCCAGTCTTCCGGGACAGAGCAATCAGCCCCAGCATTTT.

CDR3 in DNA: TGCGCCAGCAGCGATCCAATTAGCGGGAGGGCTCCCGGGGAGCTGTTTTTT. Translating gives CASSDPISGRAPGELFF. J is TRBJ2-2 and V is TRBV5-1, with 11 bases matching TRBD2. The J segment lost 6 bases and the V segment lost 4 bases, leaving 11 bases of the junction unmatched. The CDR3 extends over 17 amino acids. Germline CDR1 is SGHRS and CDR2 is YFSETQ.

This clone has more than one count but fewer than ten. The same CDR3 arises from other DNA sequences in this sample as well. The J gene is TRBJ2-5, the V gene TRBV5-1; 8 bases line up with TRBD2. This CDR3 contains 13 residues. With V trimmed by 0 bases and J by 5 bases, 0 bases remained unmatched. Germline V gives CDR1 SGHRS, CDR2 YFSETQ. CDR3 DNA sequence: TGCGCCAGCAGCTTGGCGGGAGGGGAGACCCAGTACTTC. This gives the protein CASSLAGGETQYF.

V usage is TRBV9 and J usage is TRBJ1-6; 7 positions agree with TRBD1. With V trimmed by 3 bases and J by 4 bases, 10 bases remained unmatched. The germline CDR1 and CDR2 sequences are SGDLS and YYNGEE. CDR3 length: 17 amino acids. CDR3 sequence: CASSASRDSLYNSPLHF. DNA of the CDR3: TGTGCCAGCAGCGCCAGCCGGGACAGTCTTTATAATTCACCCCTCCACTTT.

This clone was recorded once. The chain joins TRBV19 to TRBJ1-2; D is unclear. This CDR3 comprises 14 residues. Trimming took off 6 bases at V and 4 bases at J, with 15 bases between the two ends. CDR1 and CDR2 from the germline V gene are LNHDA and SQIVND (reference sequence). CDR3 in amino acids: CASRLEGPSYGYTF. The CDR3 DNA sequence: TGTGCCAGTAGGCTGGAGGGCCCCTCCTATGGCTACACCTTC.

The CDR3 region has the DNA TGTGCCAGCAGCCCGAGAATTGACAGGGAGAAGTATGGCTACACCTTC. Translating gives CASSPRIDREKYGYTF. V usage is TRBV7-2 and J usage is TRBJ1-2, with 7 bases lining up with TRBD1. This CDR3 has 16 residues. CDR1 is SGHTA and CDR2 is FQGNSA in the germline V gene. V shed 5 bases, J shed 5 bases, and the junction held 14 bases outside the gene matches.

This sequence joins TRBV6-1 and TRBJ1-3, with 7 bases lining up with TRBD1. Germline loops: CDR1 MNHNS, CDR2 SASEGT. V was clipped by 2 bases and J by 1 base; unmatched bases: 8. CDR3 size: 17 residues. The CDR3 DNA is TGTGCCAGCAGTGAAATCATGGGACAGTCATCTGGAAACACCATATATTTT. Its translation is CASSEIMGQSSGNTIYF.

This rearrangement joins TRBV21-1 to TRBJ1-2. TRBV21-1 is a pseudogene segment. This CDR3 region has 17 residues. The CDR3 spells CASSKEGEGGGNYGYTF. The DNA for the CDR3 is TGTGCCAGCAGCAAAGAAGGGGAGGGAGGAGGTAACTATGGCTACACCTTC.

The chain combines TRBV19 with TRBJ1-1, with no clear D. There are 15 residues in the CDR3. Germline CDR1 is LNHDA and CDR2 is SQIVND (reference sequence). V shed 0 bases and J shed 1 base, with 9 bases lying between them. CDR3 DNA: TGTGCCAGTAGTATAGATTACAAATCGAACACTGAAGCTTTCTTT. This gives the protein CASSIDYKSNTEAFF. Full variable domain (rest looked up from reference TRBV19 and TRBJ1-1): DGGITQSPKYLFRKEGQNVTLSCEQNLNHDAMYWYRQDPGQGLRLIYYSQIVNDFQKGDIAEGYSVSREKKESFPLTVTSAQKNPTAFYLCASSIDYKSNTEAFFGQGTRLTVV.

For this clone: At one boundary the junction diverges from the germline segment, which might be a read error. The chain combines TRBV7-9 with TRBJ2-5; 10 bases are shared with TRBD2. The CDR3 is 15 residues long. In germline, CDR1 is SEHNR, CDR2 FQNEAQ (reference sequence). CDR3 nucleotide sequence: TGTTCCAGCAGCTTACGGACTAGCGGCCAAGAGACCCAGTACTTC. Residues: CSSSLRTSGQETQYF.

The sample holds a few counts of this clone. V usage is TRBV4-1 and J usage is TRBJ2-2, with 8 bases identical to TRBD1. The germline V gene encodes CDR1 MGHRA and CDR2 YSYEKL. J lost 0 bases, V lost 3 bases, and 3 bases had no gene match. The CDR3 runs 16 residues. The CDR3 DNA sequence: TGCGCCAGCAGCCAGGGACAGGTACCGAACACCGGGGAGCTGTTTTTT. Encoded protein: CASSQGQVPNTGELFF.

The rearrangement uses TRBV5-4 and TRBJ1-5; D may be TRBD1 (5 bases). The germline CDR1 and CDR2 sequences are SGHNT and YYREEE (reference sequence). This CDR3 spans 14 amino acids. Trimming removed 0 bases from V and 4 bases from J, with 8 bases in between. As DNA, the CDR3 is TGTGCCAGCAGCTTGGCGGGGACTAATCAGCCCCAGCATTTT. Residues: CASSLAGTNQPQHF.

V is TRBV6-5 and J is TRBJ2-5, with TRBD2 identical over 10 bases. The CDR3 is 16 residues long. V shed 1 base and J 4 bases; nucleotides not matched to a gene: 6. Per germline, CDR1 MNHEY and CDR2 SVGAGI. CDR3 region: CASSYFRLAGVETQYF. The CDR3 nucleotides are TGTGCCAGCAGTTACTTCCGGCTAGCGGGAGTAGAGACCCAGTACTTC.

The chain has TRBV6-5 and TRBJ1-6; D gene ambiguous. CDR3 length: 14 amino acids. Germline CDR1 reads MNHEY; CDR2 reads SVGAGI. V was pared by 5 bases and J by 7 bases, with 12 bases between. CDR3 protein: CASSESRLNSPLHF. The CDR3 nucleotides are TGTGCCAGCAGTGAGTCCAGGCTCAATTCACCCCTCCACTTT.

This clone was detected once. The V gene is TRBV7-6, the J gene TRBJ2-7; D might be TRBD1 (6 bases). CDR3 length: 13 amino acids. Germline assignment: CDR1 SGHVS and CDR2 FNYEAQ. V was shortened by 5 bases and J by 7 bases, with 15 bases between the two germline ends. The CDR3 sequence is CASSRRGSGEQYF. The CDR3, as DNA: TGTGCCAGCAGCCGCAGGGGTTCGGGGGAGCAGTACTTC.

The J gene is TRBJ2-7, the V gene TRBV18; TRBD2 matches 8 bases. Looked up from germline, CDR1 is KGHSH and CDR2 is LQKENI. The V and J ends lost 1 base and 0 bases, in that order; junction bases with no gene match: 2. The CDR3 has 15 residues. Here the CDR3 reads CASSPLAGNSYEQYF. DNA of the CDR3: TGTGCCAGCTCACCACTAGCGGGGAACTCCTACGAGCAGTACTTC.

The chain employs TRBV7-2 and TRBJ2-2; D is ambiguous. The germline V and J ends were trimmed by 5 bases and 5 bases, with 6 bases remaining between them. CDR3 size: 12 residues. Germline CDR1 reads SGHTA; CDR2 reads FQGNSA. The DNA for the CDR3 is TGTGCCAGCAGCCTTCTAACCGGGGAGCTGTTTTTT. This gives the protein CASSLLTGELFF.

Only one count was recorded for this clone. The chain uses TRBV7-9 and TRBJ1-3, with 10 bases identical to TRBD1. J gave up 4 bases and V 3 bases, and 6 bases lay outside the gene matches. CDR1 SEHNR and CDR2 FQNEAQ come from the germline V gene (reference sequence). The CDR3 covers 16 residues. CDR3 DNA sequence: TGTGCCAGCAGCTTGGGACAGGGGTCTGGAGGAAACACCATATATTTT. Amino acids: CASSLGQGSGGNTIYF.

This chain connects TRBV19 to TRBJ2-3; maybe TRBD1 (6 bases). Trimming shortened V by 5 bases and J by 4 bases, and 19 bases separated the two germline ends. This CDR3 comprises 16 residues. Germline CDR1 is LNHDA and CDR2 is SQIVND (reference sequence). The CDR3 is CASSRGFGGGSDTQYF. The CDR3 region has the DNA TGTGCCAGTAGTCGGGGTTTTGGGGGCGGGTCAGATACGCAGTATTTT.